This entry concerns a single TCR beta chain. Trimming took 5 bases from V and 7 from J; bases not matched to a gene: 11. Germline V CDR1 and CDR2: SGHTS, YDEGEE. This CDR3 spans 15 amino acids. The data stem from a study of blood T cell repertoires in COVID-19. Study overall: The United States, Italy and Spain provided the acute and convalescent COVID-19 samples. T cells, B-cell-depleted T cells, or PBMCs provided the cDNA or gDNA that served as material.

Data came from immunoSEQ multiplex PCR; TCRdb stores just in-frame clones and leaves some out. The sample holds fewer than 90,000 clones, more than 60% seen once. Sequencing was done on a sample of peripheral blood. V usage is TRBV5-8 and J usage is TRBJ1-4; TRBD1 aligns across 7 bases. The TCR was taken from a human donor in a cohort sampled during active COVID-19. The CDR3 DNA reads TGTGCCAGCAGACCTAACCACAGGGGATCTGAAAAACTGTTTTTT. It encodes CASRPNHRGSEKLFF.